These T cell receptor beta chains were read from a single sample in a study of CD8 T cells in ankylosing spondylitis. TCRdb analysed the 5' RACE reads with MiXCR anew, one entry per CDR3 protein. The data show some 220,000 distinct CDR3 sequences, over 7% seen once. The sequenced sample consisted of blood, either unsorted or a sorted T cell fraction (not recorded which). These receptors were collected from a female donor with ankylosing spondylitis or in good health (not recorded which). The CDR3 runs from the conserved cysteine through the conserved F or W. Fields, in order: D gene, J gene, clone size, V gene, CDR3 length, CDR3 DNA, CDR3 protein. The D gene is left open where the match is weak. Clone size is given for some rows only: seen once, a few or many times, or a class if the clone is expanded.

d_call: TRBD2; j_call: TRBJ2-3; clone_size: -; v_call: TRBV20-1; cdr3_length: 15; cdr3_nt: TGCTGTGCTAGAGATCAAGCGGGAGTGGGAGATACGCAGTATTTT; cdr3_aa: CCARDQAGVGDTQYF
d_call: TRBD1; j_call: TRBJ1-5; clone_size: many; v_call: TRBV7-7; cdr3_length: 15; cdr3_nt: TGTGCCAGCCTTACAGGGGACGATAGCAATCAGCCCCAGCATTTT; cdr3_aa: CASLTGDDSNQPQHF
d_call: TRBD2; j_call: TRBJ2-3; clone_size: many; v_call: TRBV7-9; cdr3_length: 12; cdr3_nt: TGTGCCAGCAGCTTAGGCGGGAGGGGGCAGTATTTT; cdr3_aa: CASSLGGRGQYF
d_call: -; j_call: TRBJ2-7; clone_size: many; v_call: TRBV28; cdr3_length: 18; cdr3_nt: TGTGCCAGCAGTTTCTCAGGGGCGGGTGGCGGAGCCTCCTACGAGCAGTACTTC; cdr3_aa: CASSFSGAGGGASYEQYF
d_call: -; j_call: TRBJ1-5; clone_size: few; v_call: TRBV21-1; cdr3_length: 15; cdr3_nt: TGTGCCAGCAGCAAAGCAGGGGCTAGCAATCAGCCCCAGCATTTT; cdr3_aa: CASSKAGASNQPQHF
d_call: -; j_call: TRBJ1-2; clone_size: few; v_call: TRBV7-9; cdr3_length: 13; cdr3_nt: TGTGCCAGCAGCCCGGGATCCGCTTATGGCTACACCTTC; cdr3_aa: CASSPGSAYGYTF
d_call: -; j_call: TRBJ1-1; clone_size: many; v_call: TRBV20-1; cdr3_length: 13; cdr3_nt: TGCAGTGTCGATCGGGCCGACGGAAATGAAGCTTTCTTT; cdr3_aa: CSVDRADGNEAFF
d_call: -; j_call: TRBJ2-3; clone_size: many; v_call: TRBV5-6; cdr3_length: 14; cdr3_nt: TGTGCCAGCAGCTGGGACACCTCAGGGTCATCGCAGTATTTT; cdr3_aa: CASSWDTSGSSQYF
d_call: TRBD2; j_call: TRBJ2-3; clone_size: many; v_call: TRBV3-1; cdr3_length: 17; cdr3_nt: TGTGCCAGCAGCCAAGACGGGACTAGCGGGAGAGTAGATACGCAGTATTTT; cdr3_aa: CASSQDGTSGRVDTQYF
d_call: TRBD1; j_call: TRBJ2-5; clone_size: many; v_call: TRBV5-1; cdr3_length: 15; cdr3_nt: TGCGCCAGCAGCCCTCTCCGGACAGGGCAAGAGACCCAGTACTTC; cdr3_aa: CASSPLRTGQETQYF